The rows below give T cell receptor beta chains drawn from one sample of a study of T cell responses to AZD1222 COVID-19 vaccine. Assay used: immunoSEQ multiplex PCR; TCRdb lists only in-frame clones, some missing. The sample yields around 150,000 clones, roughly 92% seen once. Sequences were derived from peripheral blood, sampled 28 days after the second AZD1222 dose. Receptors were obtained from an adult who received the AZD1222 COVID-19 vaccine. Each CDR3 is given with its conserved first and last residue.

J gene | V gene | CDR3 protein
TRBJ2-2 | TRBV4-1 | CASRPVGTGTGELFF
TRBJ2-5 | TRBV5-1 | CASSALGLQETQYF
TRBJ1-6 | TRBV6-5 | CASSPGFGAGSPLHF
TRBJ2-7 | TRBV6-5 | CAGRAAASYEQYF
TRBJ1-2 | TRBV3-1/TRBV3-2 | CASSPGIQYGYTF
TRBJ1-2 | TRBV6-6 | CASSRPTSTENYGYTF
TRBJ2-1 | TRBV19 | CASSITGTNDEQFF
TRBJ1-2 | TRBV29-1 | CSDRQGPQGYGYTF
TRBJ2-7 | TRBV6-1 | CASSEAGLAESYEQYF
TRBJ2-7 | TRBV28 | CASAEGGRGHYEQYF
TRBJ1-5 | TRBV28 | CASSSQQGGKVVSQHF
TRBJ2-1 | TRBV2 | CASSEVTDEQFF
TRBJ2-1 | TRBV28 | CASSPPGTEWEQFF
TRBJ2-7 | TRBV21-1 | CASSKDYGDHEQYF
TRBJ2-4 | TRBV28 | CASSLAGTSPKNIQYF
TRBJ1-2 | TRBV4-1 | CASSQAPGGYGYTF
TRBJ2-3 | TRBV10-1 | CASSAIAGPRADTQYF
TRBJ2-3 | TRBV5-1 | CASSSRPRTGGTDTQYF
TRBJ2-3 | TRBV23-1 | CASRGHTDTQYF
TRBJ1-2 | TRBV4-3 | CASSQGQGAEGYTF
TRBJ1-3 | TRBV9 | CASSDPNKGPNTIYF
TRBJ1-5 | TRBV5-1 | CASSPQGRGQPQHF
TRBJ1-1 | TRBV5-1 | CASSSTANTEAFF
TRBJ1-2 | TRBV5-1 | CASSLANRVLGYTF
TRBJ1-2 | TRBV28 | CASTGKGYGYTF
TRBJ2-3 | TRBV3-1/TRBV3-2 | CASSLWDGSPSSTDTQYF
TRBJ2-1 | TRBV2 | CASRGTEREFF
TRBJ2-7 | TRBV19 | CASSISTSGSYEQYF
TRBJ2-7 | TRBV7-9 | CASSTFRDRGDRGSWEQYF
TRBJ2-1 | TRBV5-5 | CASSLWLAGSGLYNEQFF
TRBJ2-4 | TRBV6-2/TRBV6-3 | CASSFRDYAKNIQYF
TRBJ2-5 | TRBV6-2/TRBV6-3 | CASSYGQETQYF
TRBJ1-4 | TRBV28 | CASSPGGRTNEKLFF
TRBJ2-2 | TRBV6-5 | CASGLAGRQELFF
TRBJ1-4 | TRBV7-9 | CASSQTGVGEKLFF
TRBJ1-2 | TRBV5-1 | CASSLGPIGTAHGYTF
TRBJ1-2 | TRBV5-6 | CASSLGVGQGAYGYTF
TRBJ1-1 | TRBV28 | CASSFGGVGNTEAFF
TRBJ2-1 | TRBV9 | CASSAAGAGGAYNEQFF
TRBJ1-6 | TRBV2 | CASSENRVENSPLHF
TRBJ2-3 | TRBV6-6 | CASSPRPGLAGRIGGDTQYF
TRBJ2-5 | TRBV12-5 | CASGSIKLGHQETQYF
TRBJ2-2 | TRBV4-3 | CASSRGTTPDTGELFF
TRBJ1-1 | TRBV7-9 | CASSLAPAFQGDTEAFF
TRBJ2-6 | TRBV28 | CASSLAGPIVGANVLTF
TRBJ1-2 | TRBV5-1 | CASRRDGANYGYTF
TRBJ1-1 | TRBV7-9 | CASSPGNARNTEAFF
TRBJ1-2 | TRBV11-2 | CASSLTSGGNYGYTF